The T cell receptor (beta chain) under discussion was sequenced for a study of shared clonotypes between healthy human individuals. Study at large: Used for every donor were three CD4 naive, three CD4 memory, two CD8 naive and one CD8 memory plate. Study-wide points: Shared clonotypes across all four donors exceeded non-shared ones in generation probability. Shared across a handful of donors were roughly 4.8% of the naive CD4 clonotypes.

Deep was the level at which the assay was run. Libraries were prepared by immunoSEQ multiplex PCR; TCRdb keeps only in-frame clonotypes and omits some of them. Among about 680,000 clones listed, about 90% were seen once. CD45RO-negative CD8 cells positively selected for CCR7 made up the naive population, which excluded terminally differentiated effector memory CD45RA+ cells. From germline, CDR1 is MNHNS and CDR2 SASEGT. The V gene lost 2 bases and the J gene lost 9 bases, with 2 bases spanning the gap. This CDR3 has 10 residues. In regard to this clone: The antigen is unknown.

The sample was naive CD8+ T cells sorted from blood. The sequence derives from a young man in good health. The rearrangement uses TRBV6-1 and TRBJ2-1; D uncertain. The CDR3 DNA sequence: TGTGCCAGCAGTGAATTTGAGCAGTTCTTC. Its translation: CASSEFEQFF.